A selection of T cell receptor beta chains follows, all from one sample in a study of blood T cells in healthy people across ages. Using its own MiXCR run on the 5' RACE reads, TCRdb lists one record per CDR3 protein. Here the sample spans fewer than 800,000 distinct CDR3 sequences, around 48% being singletons. What was sequenced was blood. Receptors originate from a woman aged 55-69 years in good health. The CDR3 runs from the conserved cysteine through the conserved F or W. D genes are given only for firm matches. Only some rows state a clone size, as once, few, many or a class for expanded clones.

TRBV6-2/TRBV6-3	-	TRBJ1-4	TRBD1	CASSTGQARGEKLFF	TGTGCCAGCAGCACCGGACAGGCCCGGGGCGAAAAACTGTTTTTT
TRBV13	-	TRBJ2-1	TRBD1	CASSPLGDRGWSEQFF	TGTGCCAGCTCTCCCCTAGGGGACAGGGGATGGTCTGAGCAGTTCTTC
TRBV11-2	-	TRBJ1-2	-	CASSLEAGNYGYTF	TGTGCCAGCAGCTTAGAGGCAGGGAACTATGGCTACACCTTC
TRBV4-2	-	TRBJ2-5	TRBD1	CASSLTSDRGREETQYF	TGTGCCAGCAGCCTGACATCGGACAGGGGGCGCGAAGAGACCCAGTACTTC
TRBV20-1	-	TRBJ2-1	TRBD2	CSARMASGRGNEQFF	TGCAGTGCTAGAATGGCTAGCGGGAGAGGTAATGAGCAGTTCTTC
TRBV7-9	few	TRBJ2-5	-	CASSFAGRQYF	TGTGCCAGCAGCTTTGCGGGCCGGCAGTACTTC
TRBV29-1	few	TRBJ2-7	-	CSGGRYNEQYF	TGCAGCGGGGGAAGGTACAATGAGCAGTACTTC
TRBV12-3/TRBV12-4	few	TRBJ2-4	-	CASHYRGGGNIQYF	TGTGCCAGCCATTACCGCGGAGGGGGGAACATTCAGTACTTC
TRBV7-2	few	TRBJ2-5	TRBD2	CASSFSVGTSGSETQYF	TGTGCCAGCAGCTTCTCCGTCGGGACTAGCGGGAGTGAGACCCAGTACTTC
TRBV9	-	TRBJ2-1	-	CASSAQPDFNEQFF	TGTGCCAGCAGCGCGCAACCAGACTTCAATGAGCAGTTCTTC
TRBV20-1	-	TRBJ1-6	TRBD1	CSARQGSYNSPLHF	TGCAGTGCCAGACAGGGTTCCTATAATTCACCCCTCCACTTT
TRBV12-3/TRBV12-4	-	TRBJ1-2	-	CASCPRRGNGYTF	TGTGCCAGCTGTCCCCGAAGGGGCAATGGCTACACCTTC
TRBV24-1	few	TRBJ2-3	-	CATSDLSTDTQYF	TGTGCCACCAGTGACCTTAGCACAGATACGCAGTATTTT
TRBV5-1	few	TRBJ2-7	TRBD1	CASSLQGASAYEQYF	TGCGCCAGCAGCCTTCAGGGGGCCTCCGCCTACGAGCAGTACTTC
TRBV12-3/TRBV12-4	-	TRBJ1-1	TRBD1	CASSLRGTGYTEAFF	TGTGCCAGCAGTTTACGGGGGACAGGGTACACTGAAGCTTTCTTT
TRBV20-1	-	TRBJ2-3	TRBD2	CSAPPTSGFTDTQYF	TGCAGTGCTCCACCTACTAGCGGATTCACAGATACGCAGTATTTT
TRBV20-1	few	TRBJ2-1	TRBD2	CSARASGPYNEQFF	TGCAGTGCTAGGGCTAGCGGGCCTTACAATGAGCAGTTCTTC
TRBV25-1	-	TRBJ1-6	-	CASSERVRSPLHF	TGTGCCAGCAGTGAACGGGTTCGTTCACCCCTCCACTTT
TRBV15	once	TRBJ2-4	TRBD2	CATSRDLGGVGKNIQYF	TGTGCCACCAGCAGAGATTTGGGGGGGGTTGGCAAAAACATTCAGTACTTC
TRBV18	-	TRBJ2-5	-	CASSANLETQYF	TGTGCCAGCTCAGCAAACCTGGAGACCCAGTACTTC
TRBV4-2	-	TRBJ2-1	-	CASSQESYRPGVNEQFF	TGTGCCAGCAGCCAAGAGTCCTATCGCCCGGGGGTTAATGAGCAGTTCTTC
TRBV20-1	few	TRBJ2-3	TRBD2	CSATTGLGSTDTQYF	TGCAGTGCAACGACGGGACTAGGATCCACAGATACGCAGTATTTT
TRBV21-1	-	TRBJ2-6	-	CASNKEEGGPTGANVLTF	TGTGCCAGCAACAAAGAGGAGGGAGGTCCGACCGGGGCCAACGTCCTGACTTTC
TRBV30	-	TRBJ2-5	-	CAWSGGLGETQYF	TGTGCCTGGAGTGGGGGATTGGGCGAGACCCAGTACTTC
TRBV5-1	-	TRBJ2-2	-	CASSSAPPSSGGELFF	TGCGCCAGCAGCTCGGCCCCTCCCTCCTCGGGCGGGGAGCTGTTTTTT
TRBV28	few	TRBJ2-7	-	CASSPPAGRGHEQYF	TGTGCCAGCAGTCCCCCGGCAGGTCGGGGCCACGAGCAGTACTTC
TRBV5-1	-	TRBJ2-3	-	CASSPLPTGSTDTQYF	TGCGCCAGCAGTCCCCTACCGACGGGGAGCACAGATACGCAGTATTTT
TRBV7-2	many	TRBJ2-3	TRBD2	CASSLGSGTSTDTQYF	TGTGCCAGCAGCTTAGGTAGCGGGACTAGCACAGATACGCAGTATTTT
TRBV7-9	-	TRBJ2-1	TRBD2	CASSSWVAGDRNEQFF	TGTGCCAGCAGCTCTTGGGTGGCGGGAGATCGCAATGAGCAGTTCTTC
TRBV4-2	once	TRBJ2-3	-	CASSQERASGDTQYF	TGTGCCAGCAGCCAAGAACGCGCGAGCGGAGATACGCAGTATTTT
TRBV3-1	-	TRBJ1-2	-	CASSPFLGQTTANYGYTF	TGTGCCAGCAGCCCTTTTCTTGGACAGACGACTGCTAACTATGGCTACACCTTC
TRBV20-1	-	TRBJ2-7	-	CSAPNVGEQYF	TGCAGTGCGCCGAACGTCGGAGAGCAGTACTTC
TRBV29-1	few	TRBJ2-5	TRBD2	CSVGPGLAAPGAQYF	TGCAGCGTTGGCCCGGGACTAGCAGCTCCAGGGGCCCAGTACTTC
TRBV27	-	TRBJ2-7	TRBD2	CASRPSGRALSYNEQYF	TGTGCCAGCAGACCTAGCGGGAGGGCCCTTAGCTACAATGAGCAGTACTTC
TRBV20-1	-	TRBJ2-1	TRBD2	CSAGGLLAGNNEQFF	TGCAGTGCCGGAGGGTTACTAGCGGGTAACAATGAGCAGTTCTTC
TRBV29-1	few	TRBJ2-5	-	CSVLQGETQYF	TGCAGCGTCCTTCAAGGGGAGACCCAGTACTTC
TRBV7-2	-	TRBJ2-7	-	CASSFNTAYEQYF	TGTGCCAGCAGCTTTAACACGGCCTACGAGCAGTACTTC
TRBV9	-	TRBJ2-7	-	CASSVEGGGYEQYF	TGTGCCAGCAGCGTAGAGGGAGGTGGCTACGAGCAGTACTTC
TRBV29-1	-	TRBJ2-5	-	CSVVAGSETQYF	TGCAGCGTTGTGGCAGGGAGTGAGACCCAGTACTTC
TRBV5-1	-	TRBJ2-3	-	CASSLVAGTSSTDTQYF	TGCGCCAGCAGCTTGGTCGCGGGAACCTCTAGCACAGATACGCAGTATTTT
TRBV5-5	-	TRBJ1-4	-	CASSPELPTNEKLFF	TGTGCCAGCAGCCCAGAACTCCCAACTAATGAAAAACTGTTTTTT
TRBV15	-	TRBJ1-1	-	CATASGGSMNTEAFF	TGTGCCACCGCGAGTGGGGGGTCTATGAACACTGAAGCTTTCTTT
TRBV6-6	-	TRBJ2-7	-	CASKGDYEQYF	TGTGCCAGCAAGGGTGACTACGAGCAGTACTTC
TRBV4-2	few	TRBJ2-7	TRBD2	CASSQGSLAGGYEQYF	TGTGCCAGCAGCCAAGGTAGTCTAGCGGGAGGTTATGAGCAGTACTTC
TRBV7-2	-	TRBJ2-1	-	CASSLGSASVYNEQFF	TGTGCCAGCAGCTTAGGGTCGGCTAGCGTTTACAATGAGCAGTTCTTC
TRBV18	-	TRBJ2-1	TRBD1	CASSPSPLTGDYNEQFF	TGTGCCAGCTCACCATCCCCTCTGACAGGGGACTACAATGAGCAGTTCTTC
TRBV25-1	few	TRBJ2-5	TRBD1	CASSEPARGSETQYF	TGTGCCAGCAGTGAGCCGGCCAGGGGGTCAGAGACCCAGTACTTC
TRBV7-9	-	TRBJ1-4	-	CASSWSTNEKLFF	TGTGCCAGCAGCTGGTCTACTAATGAAAAACTGTTTTTT
TRBV2	-	TRBJ1-2	TRBD1	CASSDRGAYYGYTF	TGTGCCAGCAGTGACAGGGGGGCCTACTATGGCTACACCTTC